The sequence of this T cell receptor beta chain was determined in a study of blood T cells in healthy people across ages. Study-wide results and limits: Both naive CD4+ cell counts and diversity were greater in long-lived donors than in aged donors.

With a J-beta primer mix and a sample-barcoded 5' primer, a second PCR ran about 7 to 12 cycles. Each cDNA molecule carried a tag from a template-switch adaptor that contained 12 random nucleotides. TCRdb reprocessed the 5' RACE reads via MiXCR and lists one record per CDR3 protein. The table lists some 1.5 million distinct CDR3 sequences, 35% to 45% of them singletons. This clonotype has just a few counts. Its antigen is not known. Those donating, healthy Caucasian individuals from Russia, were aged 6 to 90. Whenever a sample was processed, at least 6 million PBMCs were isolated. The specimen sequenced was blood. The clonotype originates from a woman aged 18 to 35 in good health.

The CDR3 spells CASSRTSGSYDEQFF. Written as DNA, the CDR3 is TGTGCCAGCAGCCGCACTAGCGGGAGTTACGATGAGCAGTTCTTC. J is TRBJ2-1 and V is TRBV5-8; 11 bases match TRBD2. The CDR3 loop spans 15 amino acids. Germline CDR1 is SGHTS and CDR2 is YDEGEE. The V gene end was trimmed by 4 bases and the J gene end by 8 bases; junction bases not matched to a gene: 8.